A single sample gave rise to the 32 T cell receptor beta chains below, sequenced in a study of T cells in women clearing cervical HPV infection. Profiled with immunoSEQ multiplex PCR; TCRdb holds only in-frame clones, not every one. The sample has under 50,000 clones. The sequenced material came from blood buffy coat. The receptors stem from a woman aged 18-70 years with a cervical HPV16 infection that either progressed to CIN3+ or cleared (not recorded which).

Notes on this clone: Coverage ceases 3 residues before the CDR3 finishes, and the germline J gene fills in the end. V is TRBV5-1 and J is TRBJ1-1; TRBD1 aligns across 8 bases. CDR1 is SGHRS, CDR2 YFSETQ, per germline. The CDR3 spans 15 residues. V dropped 0 bases and J dropped 3; count of bases not matched to a gene: 4. The sequenced part of the CDR3 DNA is TGCGCCAGCAGCTTGGCCAAGACAGGGGACACTGAA. Protein product: CASSLAKTGDTE. The CDR3 in full is CASSLAKTGDTEAFF.

With regard to this clone: The read ends 3 residues before the CDR3 terminus; that terminus is restored from the germline J gene. V and J are TRBV6-1 and TRBJ1-5; D perhaps matches TRBD1 (5 bases). V was cut by 1 base and J by 4 bases, with 5 bases left in between. This CDR3 is built from 13 residues. Germline V gene lookup returns CDR1 MNHNS and CDR2 SASEGT. The CDR3 loop reads CASSEGQNQPQHF. Partial CDR3 DNA: TGTGCCAGCAGTGAAGGACAGAATCAGCCC.

A note on this clone: The missing CDR3 end, 3 residues past where the read stops, is filled in from the germline J gene. The rearrangement uses TRBV12-3 or TRBV12-4 and TRBJ1-1; a possible D gene is TRBD1 (6 bases). Deletions cut 6 bases from V and 4 bases from J, with 15 bases between. The CDR3 is made up of 14 amino acids. The CDR3 loop reads CASRAPQGSTEAFF. The CDR3 DNA, read in part, is TGTGCCAGCAGGGCCCCACAGGGATCCACTGAA.

The CDR3 protein is CASSLSDTIYF. The DNA read from the CDR3 is TGTGCCAGCAGTTTATCAGACACC. This sequence joins TRBV12-3 or TRBV12-4 and TRBJ1-3; D gene uncertain. Read coverage stops 3 residues before the CDR3 terminus; the germline J gene supplies the remainder. This CDR3 spans 11 amino acids. Trimming took 2 bases from V and 8 from J, leaving 4 bases between them.

About this clone: The read ends 3 residues before the CDR3 terminus; that terminus is restored from the germline J gene. V gene TRBV18 combines with J gene TRBJ2-1, with 11 nucleotides matching TRBD2. Unmatched junction bases numbered 9, after V lost 5 bases and J lost 6 bases. CDR1 is KGHSH and CDR2 is LQKENI in the germline V gene. This CDR3 comprises 16 residues. The CDR3 DNA, read in part, is TGTGCCAGCTCAGAAACACTAGCGGGGGATCTCAATGAG. The encoded protein is CASSETLAGDLNE. The CDR3, in full, reads CASSETLAGDLNEQFF.

Remarks on this clone: The read ends 3 residues shy of where the CDR3 ends; the end is completed using the germline J gene. The chain recombines TRBV6-2 or TRBV6-3 with TRBJ1-1, with TRBD1 identical over 7 bases. Germline V gene lookup returns CDR1 MNHEY and CDR2 SVGEGT. The CDR3 extends over 13 amino acids. V lost 5 bases and J lost 4; bases outside the gene matches: 4. The CDR3 here is CASSQGGGTEAFF. CDR3 bases read: TGTGCCAGCAGTCAAGGGGGCGGCACTGAA.

CDR3 region: CASSPTSGLTDTQYF. The DNA read from the CDR3 is TGTGCCAGCAGTCCGACTAGCGGGCTCACAGATACG. V gene TRBV7-9 combines with J gene TRBJ2-3; 10 bases are a match to TRBD2. Coverage ceases 3 residues before the CDR3 finishes, and the germline J gene fills in the end. V was clipped by 6 bases and J by 2 bases; unmatched bases: 5. This CDR3 contains 15 residues. Looked up from germline, CDR1 is SEHNR and CDR2 is FQNEAQ (reference sequence).

Worth noting for this clone: The read ends 3 residues before the CDR3 terminus; that terminus is restored from the germline J gene. This chain links TRBV2 with TRBJ2-1; D perhaps matches TRBD1 (7 bases). Trimming removed 6 bases at V and 7 bases at J, with 13 bases between. This CDR3 region has 13 residues. Germline CDR1 and CDR2: SNHLY and FYNNEI. The sequenced part of the CDR3 DNA is TGTGCCAGCAGCCAGGGGGGTTTGAATGAG. Translated: CASSQGGLNE. The full CDR3 sequence reads CASSQGGLNEQFF.

Note on this clone: The sequenced fragment ends 3 residues before the CDR3 boundary, so the rest is inferred from the germline J gene. The J gene is TRBJ2-7, the V gene TRBV5-1; weak D call: TRBD2 (6 bases). Trimming shortened V by 4 bases and J by 2 bases, and 16 bases separated the two germline ends. Germline loops: CDR1 SGHRS, CDR2 YFSETQ. This CDR3 contains 15 residues. CDR3 sequence: CASSQGLGLTYEQYF. The part of the CDR3 DNA that was read is TGCGCCAGCAGCCAGGGACTGGGACTGACCTACGAG.

On this clone: The CDR3 end is not reached by the read, which stops 3 residues before it; the germline J gene fills it in. This chain joins TRBV2 and TRBJ2-2; the D is unclear. The CDR3 extends over 14 amino acids. Trimming pared 8 bases from V and 1 base from J, leaving 11 bases between. Germline CDR1 is SNHLY and CDR2 is FYNNEI. CDR3 DNA (partial): TGTGCCAGCTCCCCCACTAAGAACACCGGGGAG. It yields the protein CASSPTKNTGE. The full CDR3 protein reads CASSPTKNTGELFF.

With respect to this clone: Read sequence stops 3 residues before the CDR3 end, and the germline J gene provides the missing end. This chain connects TRBV20-1 to TRBJ2-3; 12 nucleotides align to TRBD2. V trimming: 3 bases; J trimming: 2 bases; junction bases outside the gene matches: 9. CDR3 length: 17 residues. Germline V lookup: CDR1 DFQATT, CDR2 SNEGSKA (reference sequence). CDR3 region: CSAREPTSGGHTDTQYF. The covered CDR3 bases are TGCAGTGCTAGGGAGCCGACTAGCGGGGGCCACACAGATACG.

In the case of this clone: The read is 3 residues too short to cover the CDR3 end, so that end is filled in from the germline J gene. This chain links TRBV7-9 with TRBJ2-1, with 10 bases fitting TRBD1. This CDR3 comprises 14 residues. Germline CDR1 SEHNR, CDR2 FQNEAQ (reference sequence). The V segment lost 3 bases and the J segment 7 bases; nucleotides outside the gene matches: 3. The DNA read from the CDR3 is TGTGCCAGCAGCTTCGACAGGGGGCGAAATGAG. The encoded protein is CASSFDRGRNE. The whole CDR3 sequence reads CASSFDRGRNEQFF.

Remarks on this clone: The observed sequence ends 3 residues before the CDR3 terminus, with the missing tail filled in from the germline J gene. The J gene is TRBJ2-1, the V gene TRBV12-3 or TRBV12-4, with 10 bases identical to TRBD1. V was pared by 0 bases and J by 7 bases, with 9 bases of the junction left unmatched. The CDR3 loop spans 17 amino acids. CDR3 sequence reads: CASSLAIGGQGTNEQFF. The covered CDR3 bases are TGTGCCAGCAGTTTAGCTATAGGGGGACAGGGGACGAATGAG.

The covered CDR3 bases are TGTGCCAGCAGCCCCAGGGTGCTAGGGGAGACC. Translating it yields CASSPRVLGET. The full CDR3 protein is CASSPRVLGETQYF. This sequence joins TRBV5-6 and TRBJ2-5, with D perhaps TRBD1 (5 bases). From the germline J gene comes the end of the CDR3, since the read stops 3 residues before it. The CDR3 is 14 amino acids. CDR1 and CDR2 from the germline V gene are SGHDT and YYEEEE. V was cut by 4 bases and J by 5 bases, with 15 bases left in between. Drawing the rest from reference TRBV5-6 and TRBJ2-5, the complete variable domain is DAGVTQSPTHLIKTRGQQVTLRCSPKSGHDTVSWYQQALGQGPQFIFQYYEEEERQRGNFPDRFSGHQFPNYSSELNVNALLLGDSALYLCASSPRVLGETQYFGPGTRLLVL.

To note about this clone: Read data end 3 residues before the CDR3 end; the end is taken from the germline J gene. The V call is TRBV5-4, the J call TRBJ2-2; possible D gene TRBD1, 7 bases. This CDR3 has 15 residues. The germline gives CDR1 SGHNT, CDR2 YYREEE (reference sequence). V lost 4 bases, J lost 7 bases, and 17 bases lay in between. The CDR3 loop reads CASSPQGGQGGELFF. The DNA read from the CDR3 is TGTGCCAGCAGCCCCCAGGGGGGCCAGGGCGGGGAG.

Concerning this clone: The sequenced fragment ends 3 residues before the CDR3 boundary, so the rest is inferred from the germline J gene. The rearrangement links TRBV18 to TRBJ2-2, with TRBD2 matching 8 bases. Germline trimming cut 3 bases from V and 4 bases from J; bases unmatched to any gene: 4. Germline V lookup: CDR1 KGHSH, CDR2 LQKENI. This CDR3 contains 15 residues. The CDR3 protein is CASSPERGITGELFF. The CDR3 DNA, read in part, is TGTGCCAGCTCACCCGAGCGGGGGATCACCGGGGAG.

As to this clone: With the read ending 3 residues before the CDR3 end, the germline J gene is used to fill in that end. The J gene is TRBJ1-1, the V gene TRBV20-1, with 9 bases aligning to TRBD1. Germline V gene data show CDR1 as DFQATT and CDR2 as SNEGSKA (reference sequence). V shed 5 bases, J shed 0 bases, and the junction held 10 bases outside the gene matches. CDR3 length: 16 amino acids. The DNA read from the CDR3 is TGCAGTGCTCTCGCCGGGACAGGGAAGATGAACACTGAA. Amino acid sequence: CSALAGTGKMNTE. The whole CDR3 protein is CSALAGTGKMNTEAFF.

A word on this clone: The CDR3 end lies 3 residues beyond the end of the read and is filled in from the germline J gene. V is TRBV10-1 and J is TRBJ2-1; D is unclear. The CDR3 totals 11 residues. Germline V gene data show CDR1 as WNHNN and CDR2 as SYGVQD (reference sequence). V lost 4 bases and J lost 6, with 4 bases in between. Partial CDR3 DNA: TGCGCCAGCAGTGCTTTCAATGAG. Its translation is CASSAFNE. The full CDR3 protein reads CASSAFNEQFF.

This clone ranks as medium-sized in terms of frequency. The read finishes 3 residues shy of the CDR3 end, and the germline J gene is used to complete it. The chain uses TRBV28 and TRBJ2-3, with a tentative D call TRBD2 (7 bases). Germline CDR1 and CDR2: MDHEN and SYDVKM. The CDR3 runs 13 residues. The CDR3 DNA, read in part, is TGTGCCAGCTGGAGGGGGGGCCTTTTGACG. It encodes CASWRGGLLT. The full CDR3 sequence reads CASWRGGLLTQYF.

Concerning this clone itself: The read is 3 residues too short to cover the CDR3 end, so that end is filled in from the germline J gene. This chain joins TRBV12-3 or TRBV12-4 and TRBJ2-5; 8 bases map to TRBD2. V lost 4 bases and J lost 1; bases outside the gene matches: 2. The CDR3 totals 14 residues. The part of the CDR3 DNA that was read is TGTGCCAGCAGTTCACGGGGGGGCCAAGAGACC. Translation: CASSSRGGQET. The entire CDR3 is CASSSRGGQETQYF.

As concerns this clone: The read gets to within 3 residues of the CDR3 end, and the germline J gene fills in the rest. The rearrangement joins TRBV6-1 to TRBJ2-7; 9 bases are a match to TRBD1. Germline CDR1 reads MNHNS; CDR2 reads SASEGT. The CDR3 spans 16 residues. J gave up 4 bases and V 3 bases, and 10 bases lay outside the gene matches. The CDR3 region is CASSDRFGQGSYEQYF. The sequenced part of the CDR3 DNA is TGTGCCAGCAGTGATAGGTTCGGACAGGGGTCGTACGAG.

Worth noting for this clone: The sequenced fragment ends 3 residues before the CDR3 boundary, so the rest is inferred from the germline J gene. The chain has TRBV2 and TRBJ2-7; TRBD1 might be the D (5 bases). Germline CDR1 SNHLY, CDR2 FYNNEI. The CDR3 has 14 amino acids. The ends were cut back, 10 bases at V and 0 bases at J, with 16 bases in the middle. CDR3 sequence: CAIHRQLSSYEQYF. The CDR3 DNA, read in part, is TGTGCCATCCACAGACAGCTTAGCTCCTACGAG.

For this clone: The CDR3 end is not reached by the read, which stops 3 residues before it; the germline J gene fills it in. The chain joins TRBV5-1 to TRBJ1-3; D is uncertain. The length of the CDR3 is 13 residues. The germline gives CDR1 SGHRS, CDR2 YFSETQ. The V and J ends lost 0 bases and 4 bases respectively, with 5 bases between them. CDR3 residues: CASSLGQGNTIYF. The CDR3 bases that were read are TGCGCCAGCAGCTTGGGACAAGGAAACACC.

On this clone: The read terminates 3 residues ahead of where the CDR3 ends, so the germline J gene completes it. The chain links TRBV6-2 or TRBV6-3 to TRBJ1-1; tentatively, D is TRBD1 (5 bases). Trimming removed 4 bases at V and 4 bases at J, with 7 bases between. CDR3 length: 12 amino acids. Germline V CDR1 and CDR2: MNHEY, SVGEGT. CDR3 amino acids: CASSSGSTEAFF. The sequenced CDR3 bases are TGTGCCAGCAGTTCAGGGTCCACTGAA.

This chain's CDR3 is CSARDFGGQETQYF. Incomplete CDR3 DNA: TGCAGTGCTAGAGATTTCGGGGGGCAGGAGACC. The chain is built from TRBV20-1 and TRBJ2-5, with D maybe TRBD2 (7 bases). The read stops 3 residues short of the end of the CDR3; the missing end is completed from the germline J gene. V was shortened by 0 bases and J by 5 bases, with 13 bases between the two germline ends. This CDR3 region has 14 residues. CDR1 is DFQATT and CDR2 is SNEGSKA in the germline V gene (reference sequence).

A word on this clone: The junction and the germline gene differ at one end; a read error may be behind it. The missing CDR3 end, 3 residues past where the read stops, is filled in from the germline J gene. This rearrangement joins TRBV7-9 to TRBJ2-5, with D maybe TRBD2 (6 bases). This CDR3 spans 12 amino acids. CDR1 is SEHNR, CDR2 FQNEAQ, per germline (reference sequence). CDR3 DNA (partial): TGTGCCTGCAGCCTGGGGACTCCAACC. Residues: CACSLGTPT. The full-length CDR3 reads as CACSLGTPTQYF. Full variable domain (remainder filled in from reference TRBV7-9 and TRBJ2-5): DTGVSQNPRHKITKRGQNVTFRCDPISEHNRLYWYRQTLGQGPEFLTYFQNEAQLEKSRLLSDRFSAERPKGSFSTLEIQRTEQGDSAMYLCACSLGTPTQYFGPGTRLLVL.

With regard to this clone: The CDR3 end lies 3 residues beyond the end of the read and is filled in from the germline J gene. The chain couples TRBV11-2 to TRBJ2-3, with 8 positions matching TRBD2. V shed 2 bases, J shed 8 bases, and the junction held 6 bases outside the gene matches. This CDR3 spans 14 amino acids. From germline, CDR1 is SGHAT and CDR2 FQNNGV. CDR3 DNA (partial): TGTGCCAGCAGCTTACTTCGGACTAGCACTACG. Translation gives CASSLLRTSTT. From start to end, the CDR3 is CASSLLRTSTTQYF.

Comments on this clone: Read coverage stops 3 residues before the CDR3 terminus; the germline J gene supplies the remainder. The chain carries TRBV7-3 and TRBJ2-3; 11 nucleotides agree with TRBD2. CDR3 length: 16 residues. Unmatched junction bases numbered 8, after V lost 3 bases and J lost 6 bases. From germline, CDR1 is SGHTA and CDR2 FQGTGA. Incomplete CDR3 DNA: TGTGCCAGCAGCTTCCCGACTAGCGGGGCTCTCGATACG. Translating it yields CASSFPTSGALDT. In full, the CDR3 reads CASSFPTSGALDTQYF.

Notes on this clone: The read stops 3 residues short of the end of the CDR3; the missing end is completed from the germline J gene. The genes are TRBV7-9 and TRBJ2-7, with D unclear. The CDR3 consists of 14 residues. Germline CDR1 is SEHNR and CDR2 is FQNEAQ (reference sequence). The V and J ends lost 4 bases and 2 bases respectively, with 12 bases between them. CDR3 bases read: TGTGCCAGCAGCTCCTCCTTTGCGGCCTACGAG. It codes for CASSSSFAAYE. From start to end, the CDR3 is CASSSSFAAYEQYF. The whole variable domain, remainder taken from reference TRBV7-9 and TRBJ2-7, is DTGVSQNPRHKITKRGQNVTFRCDPISEHNRLYWYRQTLGQGPEFLTYFQNEAQLEKSRLLSDRFSAERPKGSFSTLEIQRTEQGDSAMYLCASSSSFAAYEQYFGPGTRLTVT.

On this clone itself: Read coverage stops 3 residues before the CDR3 terminus; the germline J gene supplies the remainder. This chain links TRBV4-2 with TRBJ2-1; the match to TRBD1 covers 8 bases. Germline assignment: CDR1 LGHNA and CDR2 YNFKEQ. The V gene end was trimmed by 4 bases and the J gene end by 0 bases; junction bases not matched to a gene: 8. The CDR3 has 17 amino acids. This CDR3 is CASSLDGTGGSYNEQFF. CDR3 DNA, as far as it was read: TGTGCCAGCAGCCTTGACGGTACAGGGGGCTCCTACAATGAG.

CDR3 DNA, as far as it was read: TGCAGTGCTAGAGCGGGACTCTACGAG. Its protein product is CSARAGLYE. In full, the CDR3 reads CSARAGLYEQYF. The chain recombines TRBV20-1 with TRBJ2-7; D possibly corresponds to TRBD2 (6 bases). The read terminates 3 residues ahead of where the CDR3 ends, so the germline J gene completes it. V lost 1 base and J lost 3, with 7 bases in between. This CDR3 spans 12 amino acids. Germline V lookup: CDR1 DFQATT, CDR2 SNEGSKA (reference sequence).

Notes on this clone: The observed sequence ends 3 residues before the CDR3 terminus, with the missing tail filled in from the germline J gene. V usage is TRBV20-1 and J usage is TRBJ1-6; TRBD1 might be the D (6 bases). The V end lost 5 bases, the J end lost 11 bases, and 10 bases lay between the germline ends. The CDR3 runs 11 residues. Germline lookup yields CDR1 DFQATT and CDR2 SNEGSKA (reference sequence). The CDR3 loop is CSAGDNAPLHF. The DNA read from the CDR3 is TGCAGTGCTGGGGACAATGCACCC.